The rows below give T cell receptor beta chains drawn from one sample of a study of response to subunit inactivated influenza vaccine. Using its own MiXCR run on the RT-PCR reads, TCRdb lists one record per CDR3 protein. This table has 610,000 or so distinct CDR3 sequences, around 13% appearing once. Sequenced here: PBMCs from blood, sampled about 12 days after vaccination. The origin of the receptors is a man between 50 and 59 years old who received an inactivated influenza vaccine. Both conserved end residues are part of each CDR3. A D gene is named only where the DNA matches it firmly. Clone size is shown for a subset of rows, as once, few, many or a class of expanded clone.

clone_size,cdr3_length,j_call,v_call,d_call,cdr3_aa,cdr3_nt
many,15,TRBJ1-5,TRBV20-1,-,CSARVRGGIYQPQHF,TGCAGTGCTAGAGTCCGCGGGGGCATCTATCAGCCCCAGCATTTT
few,17,TRBJ2-5,TRBV7-9,TRBD2,CASSAGTSGGADETQYF,TGTGCCAGCAGCGCCGGGACTAGCGGGGGGGCTGATGAGACCCAGTACTTC
-,14,TRBJ2-5,TRBV19,-,CASSIRAGKETQYF,TGTGCCAGTAGTATCCGGGCCGGGAAAGAGACCCAGTACTTC
-,15,TRBJ2-2,TRBV11-2,-,CASSPGKGSTGELFF,TGTGCCAGCAGCCCAGGGAAGGGAAGCACCGGGGAGCTGTTTTTT
-,12,TRBJ1-4,TRBV15,-,CATGGDNEKLFF,TGTGCCACCGGGGGGGATAATGAAAAACTGTTTTTT
-,14,TRBJ2-3,TRBV5-5,TRBD2,CASSGGGLADTQYF,TGTGCCAGCAGCGGGGGGGGACTAGCGGATACGCAGTATTTT
many,13,TRBJ2-1,TRBV24-1,TRBD1,CATSDDRVSEQFF,TGTGCCACCAGTGATGACAGGGTTAGTGAGCAGTTCTTC
-,14,TRBJ2-1,TRBV20-1,-,CSASILRSYNEQFF,TGCAGTGCTAGTATCCTGCGGTCCTACAATGAGCAGTTCTTC
-,13,TRBJ2-3,TRBV20-1,TRBD2,CSAKAGGTDTQYF,TGCAGTGCAAAGGCGGGGGGCACAGATACGCAGTATTTT
few,12,TRBJ2-5,TRBV11-2,-,CASSYTLETQYF,TGTGCCAGCAGCTACACTTTGGAGACCCAGTACTTC
few,19,TRBJ1-5,TRBV11-2,TRBD1,CASSPSLSRGTGGGQPQHF,TGTGCCAGCAGCCCTTCCTTATCTAGGGGGACAGGGGGCGGTCAGCCCCAGCATTTT
many,16,TRBJ2-3,TRBV29-1,TRBD2,CSVEVSSGREGWAQYF,TGCAGCGTTGAAGTGTCTAGCGGGAGGGAGGGGTGGGCGCAGTATTTT
-,16,TRBJ2-2,TRBV4-3,-,CASSLERGTNTGELFF,TGCGCCAGCAGCCTGGAACGGGGAACGAACACCGGGGAGCTGTTTTTT
-,12,TRBJ1-2,TRBV7-9,-,CASSSTDHGYTF,TGTGCCAGCAGCTCAACCGATCATGGCTACACCTTC
few,15,TRBJ2-5,TRBV3-1,TRBD1,CASSQNPTGEETQYF,TGTGCCAGCAGCCAAAATCCGACAGGGGAGGAGACCCAGTACTTC
few,16,TRBJ2-1,TRBV28,-,CASSLSITSPYNEQFF,TGTGCCAGCAGTTTATCGATAACTAGCCCCTACAATGAGCAGTTCTTC
-,13,TRBJ2-2,TRBV29-1,-,CSSTWGGTGELFF,TGCAGCTCAACTTGGGGCGGCACCGGGGAGCTGTTTTTT
few,15,TRBJ2-5,TRBV9,TRBD2,CASTRGVAGIETQYF,TGTGCCAGCACCCGCGGGGTAGCGGGCATAGAGACCCAGTACTTC
few,14,TRBJ1-2,TRBV5-1,-,CASSFRGSDYGYTF,TGCGCCAGCAGCTTCCGGGGCAGCGACTATGGCTACACCTTC
-,14,TRBJ2-7,TRBV28,TRBD1,CASSSGQVSYEQYF,TGTGCCAGCAGTTCCGGACAGGTCTCCTACGAGCAGTACTTC
few,15,TRBJ1-1,TRBV7-2,-,CASSTLGAVDTEAFF,TGTGCCAGCAGCACCTTGGGGGCAGTCGACACTGAAGCTTTCTTT
-,11,TRBJ2-7,TRBV6-2/TRBV6-3,-,CASSYVYEQYF,TGTGCCAGCAGTTACGTCTACGAGCAGTACTTC
-,15,TRBJ2-3,TRBV28,-,CASSPVVGDTDTQYF,TGTGCCAGCAGTCCTGTTGTGGGAGACACAGATACGCAGTATTTT
many,16,TRBJ1-6,TRBV7-2,-,CASSLEGSSYNSPLHF,TGTGCCAGCAGCTTAGAAGGGAGCTCCTATAATTCACCCCTCCACTTT
many,18,TRBJ2-3,TRBV15,-,CATSRDPGEGGPEDTQYF,TGTGCCACCAGCAGAGATCCCGGGGAGGGGGGGCCTGAGGATACGCAGTATTTT
-,15,TRBJ1-5,TRBV6-2/TRBV6-3,-,CASTYGGIGNQPQHF,TGTGCCAGCACCTATGGGGGGATTGGCAATCAGCCCCAGCATTTT
few,14,TRBJ2-2,TRBV6-2/TRBV6-3,-,CASMSRFNTGELFF,TGTGCCAGCATGAGCCGGTTTAACACCGGGGAGCTGTTTTTT
many,16,TRBJ1-6,TRBV20-1,-,CSARGFLGLTLSPLHF,TGCAGTGCTAGAGGGTTCCTCGGGCTAACTCTTTCACCCCTCCACTTT
-,18,TRBJ2-2,TRBV3-1,-,CASSYWGGGVSNTGELFF,TGTGCCAGCAGCTACTGGGGAGGGGGCGTATCGAACACCGGGGAGCTGTTTTTT
many,13,TRBJ2-5,TRBV10-3,-,CAISPRERETQYF,TGTGCCATCAGCCCGCGGGAACGGGAGACCCAGTACTTC
-,13,TRBJ2-3,TRBV7-2,-,CASSLGFTDTQYF,TGTGCCAGCAGCCTAGGGTTCACAGATACGCAGTATTTT